The 25 T cell receptor beta chains below all came from one sample that was sequenced in a study of human T cells and chemical hapten exposure. MiXCR, run by TCRdb on the RACE reads, gives a single entry per CDR3 protein. The data contain about 120,000 distinct CDR3 sequences, 13% of them singletons. Time point meaning: pre-sensitization, week 0. Treatment of the sample: therapeutic diphenylcyclopropenone sensitization with weekly scalp DPC. Material: whole blood, obtained in connection with sensitization to the hapten diphenylcyclopropenone (DPC). The receptors originated from a woman younger than 30 with alopecia areata. Some clones in this sample may be carry-over from other donors' samples.

This clonotype was observed a handful of times. J is TRBJ2-7 and V is TRBV20-1; 8 bases are shared with TRBD2. The length of the CDR3 is 15 residues. The trim removed 0 bases at V and 1 base at J, leaving 5 bases unmatched. The germline V gene has CDR1 DFQATT and CDR2 SNEGSKA (reference sequence). The CDR3 spells CSARDPAGASYEQYF. For the CDR3, the DNA is TGCAGTGCTAGAGATCCAGCGGGGGCTTCCTACGAGCAGTACTTC.

This clonotype was recorded a few times. The rearrangement joins TRBV9 to TRBJ1-1; tentatively, D is TRBD1 (5 bases). This CDR3 comprises 15 residues. Germline CDR1 and CDR2: SGDLS and YYNGEE. V was pared by 0 bases and J by 6 bases, with 15 bases between. The CDR3 DNA sequence: TGTGCCAGCAGCGTAGTACCAGGGAGAGAGTCTGAAGCTTTCTTT. Its protein is CASSVVPGRESEAFF.

In its sample, this clonotype was seen a few times. The genes are TRBV20-1 and TRBJ1-3; D is unresolved. There are 20 residues in the CDR3. V lost 2 bases, J lost 1 base, and 27 bases lay in between. Germline V gene lookup returns CDR1 DFQATT and CDR2 SNEGSKA (reference sequence). The CDR3 region is CSARPPGRPVPGNSGNTIYF. The CDR3 DNA is TGCAGTGCTAGACCCCCTGGCAGGCCCGTTCCCGGCAATTCTGGAAACACCATATATTTT.

The J gene is TRBJ2-3, the V gene TRBV6-5; D not resolved. The CDR3 runs to 15 residues. Trimming took off 6 bases at V and 1 base at J, with 14 bases between the two ends. The germline V gene has CDR1 MNHEY and CDR2 SVGAGI. DNA of the CDR3: TGTGCCAGCAGACACGGGTTACACCGCACAGATACGCAGTATTTT. This codes for CASRHGLHRTDTQYF.

V usage is TRBV7-8 and J usage is TRBJ2-3; possible D gene TRBD1, 6 bases. V shed 5 bases and J shed 2 bases, with 11 bases lying between them. This CDR3 contains 14 residues. From germline, CDR1 is SGHVS and CDR2 FQNEAQ. The DNA of the CDR3 is TGTGCCAGCAGCCCAGGGGCCGCCACAGATACGCAGTATTTT. This translates into CASSPGAATDTQYF.

The V and J genes are TRBV6-5 and TRBJ2-7; 11 nucleotides match TRBD1. This CDR3 contains 14 residues. J gave up 6 bases and V 3 bases, and 4 bases lay outside the gene matches. The germline gives CDR1 MNHEY, CDR2 SVGAGI. CDR3 region: CASSYFGTGGEQYF. The CDR3 nucleotides are TGTGCCAGCAGTTATTTCGGGACAGGGGGCGAGCAGTACTTC.

This clonotype was counted ten times or more. J is TRBJ1-2 and V is TRBV5-1; 10 bases are a match to TRBD1. This CDR3 is built from 15 residues. J gave up 2 bases and V 5 bases, and 6 bases lay outside the gene matches. The germline V gene has CDR1 SGHRS and CDR2 YFSETQ. This chain's CDR3 is CASRTRTGGNYGYTF. Written as DNA, the CDR3 is TGCGCCAGCAGAACTCGGACAGGGGGAAACTATGGCTACACCTTC.

V and J are TRBV28 and TRBJ2-2, with TRBD2 as a possible D gene (6 bases). Germline values: CDR1 MDHEN, CDR2 SYDVKM. The CDR3 has 17 amino acids. Trimming pared 5 bases from V and 5 bases from J, leaving 21 bases between. CDR3 coding DNA: TGTGCCAGCAGTCTAAGGGTGATGGAGGGCAGGACCGGGGAGCTGTTTTTT. Protein product: CASSLRVMEGRTGELFF.

The chain employs TRBV3-1 and TRBJ2-4; 8 positions agree with TRBD2. Germline V gene lookup returns CDR1 LGHDT and CDR2 YNNKEL (reference sequence). The CDR3 loop spans 17 amino acids. The V segment lost 0 bases and the J segment 7 bases; nucleotides outside the gene matches: 11. CDR3 nucleotides: TGTGCCAGCAGCCAAGATTTGGCGGGGGGTCTGAGGAACATTCAGTACTTC. This sequence encodes CASSQDLAGGLRNIQYF.

The V gene is TRBV18, the J gene TRBJ1-5; D gene uncertain. Trimming stripped 9 bases from V and 1 base from J, with 16 bases between. This CDR3 region has 15 residues. Germline V gene data show CDR1 as KGHSH and CDR2 as LQKENI. The chain's CDR3 is CASSLGPLSNQPQHF. CDR3 nucleotide sequence: TGTGCCAGTTCCCTAGGGCCTCTCAGCAATCAGCCCCAGCATTTT.

V and J are TRBV19 and TRBJ2-5; 7 bases fit TRBD2. V dropped 6 bases and J dropped 4; count of bases not matched to a gene: 5. This CDR3 is 13 amino acids long. Germline loops: CDR1 LNHDA, CDR2 SQIVND (reference sequence). The CDR3, as DNA: TGTGCCAGTAGCCAAGCTAGCGGAGAGACCCAGTACTTC. It encodes CASSQASGETQYF.

The CDR3 loop reads CASSTDSGYTF. The CDR3 coding sequence is TGTGCCAGCAGCACGGACAGTGGCTACACCTTC. V and J are TRBV7-2 and TRBJ1-2; tentatively, D is TRBD1 (6 bases). Germline CDR1 reads SGHTA; CDR2 reads FQGNSA. V lost 5 bases and J 7 bases, leaving 8 bases between the germline ends. The CDR3 extends over 11 amino acids.

J is TRBJ1-4 and V is TRBV4-3; D remains ambiguous. Trimming took 2 bases from V and 3 from J, leaving 4 bases between them. The CDR3 runs to 13 residues. Germline CDR1 reads LGHNA; CDR2 reads YSLEER. The CDR3 protein is CASSQRANEKLFF. CDR3 sequence (DNA): TGCGCCAGCAGCCAAAGGGCTAATGAAAAACTGTTTTTT.

This sequence joins TRBV5-5 and TRBJ2-7; 9 bases line up with TRBD1. Germline CDR1 SGHKS, CDR2 YYEKEE (reference sequence). V dropped 4 bases and J dropped 5; count of bases not matched to a gene: 13. This CDR3 contains 16 residues. This chain's CDR3 is CASSHGAGTGNHEQYF. DNA for the CDR3: TGTGCCAGCAGCCATGGAGCCGGGACAGGGAACCACGAGCAGTACTTC.

The V and J genes are TRBV7-9 and TRBJ1-3; D is uncertain. The germline gives CDR1 SEHNR, CDR2 FQNEAQ (reference sequence). V gave up 6 bases and J gave up 4 bases, with 13 bases separating them. The length of the CDR3 is 14 residues. CDR3 coding DNA: TGTGCCAGCAGTCCCGACGGGCGAGGAAACACCATATATTTT. It is translated as CASSPDGRGNTIYF.

This clonotype came up a few times. V is TRBV10-2 and J is TRBJ2-7; D may match TRBD1 or TRBD2 (7 bases each). CDR1 and CDR2 from the germline V gene are WSHSY and SAAADI. Trimming removed 8 bases at V and 4 bases at J, with 18 bases between. The CDR3 has 14 residues. As DNA, the CDR3 is TGCGCCAGCCTCAGGGGGGGCGCTGGATACGAGCAGTACTTC. Its translation: CASLRGGAGYEQYF.

V and J are TRBV3-2 and TRBJ2-4; no DNA check was done on the table's D call, TRBD1. TRBV3-2 is given as a pseudogene. The CDR3 has 17 amino acids. As DNA, the CDR3 is TGTGCCAGCAGCCAAGGACCGGCAGGGTGCCATAAAAACATTCAGTACTTC. Translated, it gives CASSQGPAGCHKNIQYF.

There are a few counts of this clonotype. V gene TRBV3-1 combines with J gene TRBJ2-7; D is possibly TRBD2 (6 bases). The CDR3 is made up of 16 amino acids. The germline CDR1 and CDR2 sequences are LGHDT and YNNKEL (reference sequence). Between the trimmed V and J ends, which lost 1 base and 2 bases, there was a span of 15 bases. The CDR3 here is CASSQGWRGHTYEQYF. Written as DNA, the CDR3 is TGTGCCAGCAGCCAAGGATGGCGGGGTCATACCTACGAGCAGTACTTC.

This clonotype was observed at least ten times. The chain combines TRBV10-3 with TRBJ1-1, with D unclear. Germline lookup yields CDR1 ENHRY and CDR2 SYGVKD. This CDR3 region has 13 residues. With 4 bases removed from V and 7 bases from J, the gap between germline ends came to 13 bases. This chain's CDR3 is CAISGRGDGEAFF. In DNA, the CDR3 is TGTGCCATCAGTGGAAGAGGAGATGGTGAAGCTTTCTTT.

The chain has TRBV6-2 or TRBV6-3 and TRBJ1-5; D gene unclear. This CDR3 is built from 13 residues. V shed 3 bases and J shed 5 bases, with 8 bases lying between them. Germline lookup yields CDR1 MNHEY and CDR2 SVGEGT. CDR3 protein: CASSYTWDQPQHF. Here the CDR3 DNA reads TGTGCCAGCAGTTATACGTGGGATCAGCCCCAGCATTTT.

The V call is TRBV29-1, the J call TRBJ2-2; no definite D call. This CDR3 is built from 13 residues. Germline V gene lookup returns CDR1 SQVTM and CDR2 ANQGSEA. The V end was cut by 7 bases, the J end by 0 bases, with 9 bases between. The CDR3 protein is CSARHANTGELFF. In DNA, the CDR3 is TGCAGCGCCAGACACGCGAACACCGGGGAGCTGTTTTTT.

The table lists this clonotype with many counts. The chain links TRBV6-2 or TRBV6-3 to TRBJ1-1; 7 nucleotides match TRBD1. Germline CDR1 is MNHEY and CDR2 is SVGEGT. The CDR3 runs to 15 residues. The V segment lost 6 bases and the J segment 1 base; nucleotides outside the gene matches: 8. The CDR3 sequence is CASRPGGRSNTEAFF. CDR3 nucleotide sequence: TGTGCCAGCAGGCCAGGGGGACGGTCGAACACTGAAGCTTTCTTT.

This chain joins TRBV20-1 and TRBJ1-2, with D tentatively TRBD1 (5 bases). CDR1 and CDR2 from the germline V gene are DFQATT and SNEGSKA (reference sequence). CDR3 size: 13 residues. Trimming removed 5 bases from V and 3 bases from J, with 13 bases in between. The CDR3 region is CSAEQAVDYGYTF. CDR3 coding DNA: TGCAGTGCTGAACAGGCCGTGGACTATGGCTACACCTTC.

V usage is TRBV19 and J usage is TRBJ2-7, with 10 bases identical to TRBD1. CDR3 length equals 14 residues. Germline loops: CDR1 LNHDA, CDR2 SQIVND (reference sequence). V shed 7 bases, J shed 3 bases, and the junction held 6 bases outside the gene matches. The CDR3, as DNA: TGTGCCAGTACCCCGACAGGGGGCTTCTACGAGCAGTACTTC. Translation: CASTPTGGFYEQYF.

This clonotype was counted only a few times. CDR3 sequence: CASWRGGLFYNEQFF. As DNA, the CDR3 is TGTGCCAGCTGGAGGGGGGGACTATTCTACAATGAGCAGTTCTTC. This chain uses TRBV6-2 or TRBV6-3 with TRBJ2-1; the D gene is possibly TRBD2 (7 bases). Germline loops: CDR1 MNHEY, CDR2 SVGEGT. The CDR3 is 15 amino acids. The V end lost 8 bases, the J end lost 3 bases, and 17 bases lay between the germline ends.